Here is one T cell receptor beta chain with its context. Antigen: not known. V was trimmed by 0 bases and J by 2 bases, leaving 11 bases between them. There are 15 residues in the CDR3. Germline V gives CDR1 MGHRA, CDR2 YSYEKL. This entry is derived from a study of graft-versus-host responses after intestinal transplantation. Study as a whole: Among the recipients, all got anti-thymocyte globulin induction and then tacrolimus and steroids for around three years. Study-wide findings and caveats: The study associated peak circulating GvH clone levels with early post-transplant HvG declines. When patients had graft-donor T cell macrochimerism, their allografts held high graft-versus-host to host-versus-graft clonal ratios.

Graft-derived tissue was subjected to processing to liberate intraepithelial and lamina propria lymphocytes. Sequenced by immunoSEQ multiplex PCR; TCRdb stores in-frame clones only, minus some. The table shows approximately 16,000 clones, with roughly 82% occurring only once. The chain combines TRBV4-1 with TRBJ2-7, with a tentative D call TRBD2 (6 bases). The sequence derives from a human patient who received an intestinal transplant, so some T cells may come from the graft donor. The material was ileum tissue, obtained 17 days after transplant. The CDR3 DNA sequence: TGCGCCAGCAGCCAAGACGGGAGTTCGGCCTACGAGCAGTACTTC. Its translation: CASSQDGSSAYEQYF.